The rows below give T cell receptor beta chains drawn from one sample of a study of T cell responses to AZD1222 COVID-19 vaccine. Sequencing used immunoSEQ multiplex PCR; TCRdb keeps in-frame clones, though not all of them. Here the sample spans around 130,000 clones, roughly 92% being singletons. The sample was peripheral blood, taken 28 days after the second AZD1222 dose. These receptors came from an adult who received the AZD1222 COVID-19 vaccine. The CDR3 runs from the conserved cysteine through the conserved F or W. Each record gives: clone size, J gene, D gene, V gene, CDR3 DNA, CDR3 protein. D genes are given only for firm matches. Clone size, where shown, is once, few, many, or a class for clones that have expanded.

clone_size: NA; j_call: TRBJ2-3; d_call: NA; v_call: TRBV19; cdr3_nt: TGTGCCAGTAGAGGGGCCAGCACAGATACGCAGTATTTT; cdr3_aa: CASRGASTDTQYF
clone_size: once; j_call: TRBJ2-7; d_call: NA; v_call: TRBV6-4; cdr3_nt: TGTGCCAGCAGTCAGAGACAGCGCTCCTACGAGCAGTACTTC; cdr3_aa: CASSQRQRSYEQYF
clone_size: NA; j_call: TRBJ1-2; d_call: TRBD1; v_call: TRBV12-5; cdr3_nt: TGTGCTAGTGGCCTCGACAGGGGCCATGGCTACACCTTC; cdr3_aa: CASGLDRGHGYTF
clone_size: NA; j_call: TRBJ1-4; d_call: NA; v_call: TRBV11-2; cdr3_nt: TGTGCCAGCAGTAACTGGGGCTCTAATGAAAAACTGTTTTTT; cdr3_aa: CASSNWGSNEKLFF
clone_size: many; j_call: TRBJ2-7; d_call: NA; v_call: TRBV4-2; cdr3_nt: TGTGCCAGCAGCCAGAGCTACGAGCAGTACTTC; cdr3_aa: CASSQSYEQYF
clone_size: NA; j_call: TRBJ2-7; d_call: TRBD2; v_call: TRBV25-1; cdr3_nt: TGTGCCAGCAGTGATCCAGCTAGCGGGAGCTACGAGCAGTACTTC; cdr3_aa: CASSDPASGSYEQYF
clone_size: few; j_call: TRBJ1-6; d_call: NA; v_call: TRBV5-1; cdr3_nt: TGCGCCAGCAGCTTCAGTCGGCAGGGAAATTCACCCCTCCACTTT; cdr3_aa: CASSFSRQGNSPLHF
clone_size: NA; j_call: TRBJ1-5; d_call: NA; v_call: TRBV9; cdr3_nt: TGTGCCAGCAGCCCCGGGAAATATAGCAATCAGCCCCAGCATTTT; cdr3_aa: CASSPGKYSNQPQHF
clone_size: once; j_call: TRBJ1-5; d_call: NA; v_call: TRBV6-2/TRBV6-3; cdr3_nt: TGTGCCAGCAGTTACAACGGGTTAGGCAATCAGCCCCAGCATTTT; cdr3_aa: CASSYNGLGNQPQHF
clone_size: NA; j_call: TRBJ1-5; d_call: NA; v_call: TRBV20-1; cdr3_nt: TGCAGTGCTAGTGACGGCAGAAAGGCTAATCAGCCCCAGCATTTT; cdr3_aa: CSASDGRKANQPQHF
clone_size: NA; j_call: TRBJ2-5; d_call: NA; v_call: TRBV3-1/TRBV3-2; cdr3_nt: TGTGCCAGCAGCCAAGGCGGGGCGGGGGAGACCCAGTACTTC; cdr3_aa: CASSQGGAGETQYF
clone_size: many; j_call: TRBJ2-3; d_call: TRBD2; v_call: TRBV2; cdr3_nt: TGTGCCAGCAGTGGGACTAGCGTTAATACGCAGTATTTT; cdr3_aa: CASSGTSVNTQYF
clone_size: NA; j_call: TRBJ2-1; d_call: TRBD2; v_call: TRBV18; cdr3_nt: TGTGCCAGCTCGCTCGGGGGGGCCTACAATGAGCAGTTCTTC; cdr3_aa: CASSLGGAYNEQFF
clone_size: few; j_call: TRBJ1-5; d_call: NA; v_call: TRBV23-1; cdr3_nt: TGCGCCAGCAGTCAATCAGGCCAACTGGGCAATCAGCCCCAGCATTTT; cdr3_aa: CASSQSGQLGNQPQHF
clone_size: NA; j_call: TRBJ2-5; d_call: NA; v_call: TRBV9; cdr3_nt: TGTGCCAGCAGCCCCTACGCGTACCAAGAGACCCAGTACTTC; cdr3_aa: CASSPYAYQETQYF
clone_size: NA; j_call: TRBJ2-7; d_call: NA; v_call: TRBV7-8; cdr3_nt: TGTGCCAGCAGCCCATCCTACGAGCAGTACTTC; cdr3_aa: CASSPSYEQYF
clone_size: NA; j_call: TRBJ1-1; d_call: NA; v_call: TRBV6-5; cdr3_nt: TGTGCCAGCAGTTATGCCGCTGAAGCTTTCTTT; cdr3_aa: CASSYAAEAFF
clone_size: few; j_call: TRBJ1-1; d_call: NA; v_call: TRBV28; cdr3_nt: TGTGCCAGCAGTGCCCCGGGACAACTGCGGACTGAAGCTTTCTTT; cdr3_aa: CASSAPGQLRTEAFF
clone_size: NA; j_call: TRBJ2-1; d_call: NA; v_call: TRBV6-1; cdr3_nt: TGTGCCAGCAGTGAATGGAGGGTCAATGAGCAGTTCTTC; cdr3_aa: CASSEWRVNEQFF
clone_size: once; j_call: TRBJ2-3; d_call: TRBD2; v_call: TRBV11-3; cdr3_nt: TGTGCCAGCAGCTTGCGATTCCTACGGGGGGGCCAGGCAGATACGCAGTATTTT; cdr3_aa: CASSLRFLRGGQADTQYF
clone_size: once; j_call: TRBJ1-1; d_call: NA; v_call: TRBV20-1; cdr3_nt: TGCAGTGCTAGTAGTCAGGGGAAAAACACTGAAGCTTTCTTT; cdr3_aa: CSASSQGKNTEAFF
clone_size: NA; j_call: TRBJ2-7; d_call: NA; v_call: TRBV3-1/TRBV3-2; cdr3_nt: TGTGCCAGCAGCCAAACCAGGGGTTACGAGCAGTACTTC; cdr3_aa: CASSQTRGYEQYF
clone_size: NA; j_call: TRBJ2-1; d_call: NA; v_call: TRBV9; cdr3_nt: TGTGCCAGCAGCGTAGCTACCGGCGCGGCTACCTCCTACAATGAGCAGTTCTTC; cdr3_aa: CASSVATGAATSYNEQFF
clone_size: NA; j_call: TRBJ1-5; d_call: NA; v_call: TRBV28; cdr3_nt: TGTGCCAGCTTTGTGGCACGTGGGTCCCAGCATTTT; cdr3_aa: CASFVARGSQHF
clone_size: NA; j_call: TRBJ2-5; d_call: TRBD2; v_call: TRBV7-9; cdr3_nt: TGTGCCAGCAGCTTACCCGGGACTAGCGGGGGACAAGAGACCCAGTACTTC; cdr3_aa: CASSLPGTSGGQETQYF
clone_size: NA; j_call: TRBJ2-1; d_call: NA; v_call: TRBV7-9; cdr3_nt: TGTGCCAGCAGCTTAGGTGGGGGAAACAATGAGCAGTTCTTC; cdr3_aa: CASSLGGGNNEQFF
clone_size: NA; j_call: TRBJ2-3; d_call: NA; v_call: TRBV7-6; cdr3_nt: TGTGCCAGCAGCTTAGCCGGACTCCCGGGCGATACGCAGTATTTT; cdr3_aa: CASSLAGLPGDTQYF